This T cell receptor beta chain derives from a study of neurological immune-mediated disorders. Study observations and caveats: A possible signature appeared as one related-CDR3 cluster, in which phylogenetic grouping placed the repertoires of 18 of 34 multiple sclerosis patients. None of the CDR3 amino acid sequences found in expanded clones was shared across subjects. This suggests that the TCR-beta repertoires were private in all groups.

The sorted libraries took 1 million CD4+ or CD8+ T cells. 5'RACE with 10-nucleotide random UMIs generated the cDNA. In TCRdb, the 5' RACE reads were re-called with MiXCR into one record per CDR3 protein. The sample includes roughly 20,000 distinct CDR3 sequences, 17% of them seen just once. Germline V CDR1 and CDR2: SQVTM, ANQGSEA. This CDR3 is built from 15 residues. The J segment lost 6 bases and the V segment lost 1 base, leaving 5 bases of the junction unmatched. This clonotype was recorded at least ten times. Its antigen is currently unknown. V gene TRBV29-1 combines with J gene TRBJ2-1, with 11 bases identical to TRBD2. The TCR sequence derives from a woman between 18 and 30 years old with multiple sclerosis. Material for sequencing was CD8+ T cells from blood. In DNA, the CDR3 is TGCAGCGTTGAAGCCCGTAGCGGGAGGGCCAATGAGCAGTTCTTC. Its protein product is CSVEARSGRANEQFF.